Listed below are T cell receptor beta chains from one sample, sequenced in a study of cytomegalovirus exposure and HLA in healthy donors. Generated by immunoSEQ multiplex PCR, the TCRdb table keeps only in-frame clones and is missing some. The profile shows 160,000 or so clones, around 80% of them singletons. Material: PBMCs. These receptors all stem from a woman aged 40 to 49 in good health and CMV-seronegative. The CDR3 runs from the conserved cysteine through the conserved F or W. D genes are given only for firm matches. A row's size may be missing; if present it is once, few, many or a size class.

>TRBV5-1|TRBD2|.|TRBJ2-2
TGCGCCAGCAGCTTGTCGGCCGGGGCGGGAGGCAGGACCGGGGAGCTGTTTTTT
CASSLSAGAGGRTGELFF
>TRBV7-9|.|.|TRBJ1-3
TGTGCCAGCAGCACCGGGGGCACCATATATTTT
CASSTGGTIYF
>TRBV10-1|.|.|TRBJ1-5
TGCGCCATCCCCCCCTGGGGACTTAGCAATCAGCCCCAGCATTTT
CAIPPWGLSNQPQHF
>TRBV19|TRBD2|.|TRBJ2-7
TGTGCCAGTAGTAATCGGGCTTCCGGGACTAGGGACTACGAGCAGTACTTC
CASSNRASGTRDYEQYF
>TRBV7-3|.|.|TRBJ1-6
TGTGCCAGCAGCTTAAGGGCAGACAATTCACCCCTCCACTTT
CASSLRADNSPLHF
>TRBV7-9|.|.|TRBJ2-2
TGTGCCAGCAGCTTAGTAGAGCACACCGGGGAGCTGTTTTTT
CASSLVEHTGELFF
>TRBV6-6|.|.|TRBJ2-5
TGTGCCAGCAGTTGGACAGAAGAGACCCAGTACTTC
CASSWTEETQYF
>TRBV6-1|.|.|TRBJ2-2
TGTGCCAGCAGTGAAACTAGCTACACCGGGGAGCTGTTTTTT
CASSETSYTGELFF
>TRBV7-7|TRBD1|.|TRBJ2-7
TGTGCTAGCAGCCAGGACAGGGGAATATCCTACGAGCAGTACTTC
CASSQDRGISYEQYF
>TRBV11-1|.|.|TRBJ2-7
TGTGCCAGCAGCTTTACCTTTACAGGGCTCTACGAGCAGTACTTC
CASSFTFTGLYEQYF
>TRBV11-2|.|.|TRBJ1-5
TGTGCCAGCAGCTTTGAGGGTCAGCCCCAGCATTTT
CASSFEGQPQHF
>TRBV30|.|.|TRBJ2-7
TGTGCCTGGAGCCTCTCGGGCTACGAGCAGTACTTC
CAWSLSGYEQYF
>TRBV7-9|TRBD2|.|TRBJ2-1
TGTGCCAGCAGCTTTCTTTTCGGGAGGGCCCATAGCTCCTACAATGAGCAGTTCTTC
CASSFLFGRAHSSYNEQFF
>TRBV5-1|.|.|TRBJ2-2
TGCGCCAGCAGCTTGGCAGGTCCCCACACCGGGGAGCTGTTTTTT
CASSLAGPHTGELFF
>TRBV12-5|TRBD1|.|TRBJ2-5
TGTGCTAGTGGTTTGAACTACGACAGGGGGCGCGATGAGACCCAGTACTTC
CASGLNYDRGRDETQYF
>TRBV7-3|.|once|TRBJ1-5
TGTGCCAGCAGTCCCAGGGATCAGCCCCAGCATTTT
CASSPRDQPQHF
>TRBV30|.|.|TRBJ2-3
TGTGCCTGGAGCCCCCATGGGGCGCTACCCACAGATACGCAGTATTTT
CAWSPHGALPTDTQYF
>TRBV2|.|.|TRBJ1-4
TGTGCCAGCAGTCCAGACAGTGCAACTAATGAAAAACTGTTTTTT
CASSPDSATNEKLFF
>TRBV19|.|.|TRBJ2-7
TGTGCCAGTAGTATAGATCATGCGGGGCAGGACACCTACGAGCAGTACTTC
CASSIDHAGQDTYEQYF
>TRBV28|TRBD1|.|TRBJ1-2
TGTGCCAGCAGTTGGGAGACAGGGGGCGGTGGCTACACCTTC
CASSWETGGGGYTF
>TRBV2|.|.|TRBJ2-2
TGTGCCAGCGGACAAGTGGTCTCCGGGGAGCTGTTTTTT
CASGQVVSGELFF
>TRBV9|.|.|TRBJ1-2
TGTGCCAGCAGCCCGGACCTCGGGGATGGCTACACCTTC
CASSPDLGDGYTF
>TRBV5-1|.|.|TRBJ2-3
TGCGCCAGCAAGAGCGGAGGGAGCACAGATACGCAGTATTTT
CASKSGGSTDTQYF
>TRBV18|TRBD1|.|TRBJ1-5
TGTGCCAGCTCACTTTTACAGGGGGCAAATCAGCCCCAGCATTTT
CASSLLQGANQPQHF
>TRBV30|.|.|TRBJ2-5
TGTGCCTGGAGTGCCGGACAGGGAGGGGAGACCCAGTACTTC
CAWSAGQGGETQYF
>TRBV4-1|TRBD2|.|TRBJ2-5
TGCGCCAGCAGTCCCGGACTAGCCACGGAGACCCAGTACTTC
CASSPGLATETQYF
>TRBV2|.|.|TRBJ2-7
TGTGCCAGCAGTGAGCTGGGCAGGGAGGTCTACGAGCAGTACTTC
CASSELGREVYEQYF
>TRBV30|.|.|TRBJ1-2
TGTGCCTGGGCCGGGACTCAGGGCTATGGCTACACCTTC
CAWAGTQGYGYTF
>TRBV5-4|.|.|TRBJ2-3
TGTGCCAGCAGCGAGGAGGCGGCGGAGAACACAGATACGCAGTATTTT
CASSEEAAENTDTQYF
>TRBV30|.|few|TRBJ1-6
TGTGCCTGGAGTCAGGCTGATAATTCACCCCTCCACTTT
CAWSQADNSPLHF
>TRBV11-3|TRBD1|.|TRBJ1-2
TGTGCCAGGACAGGGGAGTCTAACTATGGCTACACCTTC
CARTGESNYGYTF
>TRBV18|TRBD1|.|TRBJ2-7
TGTGCCAGCTCACCGACAGGGGCTTCCGACGAGCAGTACTTC
CASSPTGASDEQYF
>TRBV14|.|.|TRBJ2-2
TGTGCCAGCAGCCAAGTCGGAGGGCTTCACGGGGAGCTGTTTTTT
CASSQVGGLHGELFF
>TRBV5-6|.|.|TRBJ2-3
TGTGCCAGCAGCTCGAATAATGCCGGGAGTGCTGATACGCAGTATTTT
CASSSNNAGSADTQYF
>TRBV6-5|.|few|TRBJ1-5
TGTGCCAGCATGAGGGAGGGCAATCAGCCCCAGCATTTT
CASMREGNQPQHF